Below, one T cell receptor beta chain is given with its context. The antigen remains unidentified. The sample comes from a study of T cell responses to AZD1222 COVID-19 vaccine. Findings and limits, study-wide: Spike regions recognized by vaccine-associated CD4 TCRs spanned the protein, led by 160-218 and 743-854. Females outnumbered males among donors, who were mostly white British; clonal diversity was possibly underestimated. With two AZD1222 doses given, Spike-specific TCR breadth and depth both rose.

V was pared by 3 bases and J by 0 bases, with 15 bases between. The germline V gene encodes CDR1 MRHNA and CDR2 SNTAGT. The CDR3 has 17 amino acids. Clones were sequenced by immunoSEQ multiplex PCR, and TCRdb holds only the in-frame ones, with some missing. The table shows some 100,000 clones, with around 84% occurring only once. The sample consisted of peripheral blood, taken 28 days after the second AZD1222 dose. The TCR originated in an adult who received the AZD1222 COVID-19 vaccine. The chain employs TRBV6-4 and TRBJ1-3; D is possibly TRBD1 (5 bases). The CDR3 nucleotides are TGTGCCAGCAGTGATCGGACGGAAGGGGACTCTGGAAACACCATATATTTT. Protein: CASSDRTEGDSGNTIYF.